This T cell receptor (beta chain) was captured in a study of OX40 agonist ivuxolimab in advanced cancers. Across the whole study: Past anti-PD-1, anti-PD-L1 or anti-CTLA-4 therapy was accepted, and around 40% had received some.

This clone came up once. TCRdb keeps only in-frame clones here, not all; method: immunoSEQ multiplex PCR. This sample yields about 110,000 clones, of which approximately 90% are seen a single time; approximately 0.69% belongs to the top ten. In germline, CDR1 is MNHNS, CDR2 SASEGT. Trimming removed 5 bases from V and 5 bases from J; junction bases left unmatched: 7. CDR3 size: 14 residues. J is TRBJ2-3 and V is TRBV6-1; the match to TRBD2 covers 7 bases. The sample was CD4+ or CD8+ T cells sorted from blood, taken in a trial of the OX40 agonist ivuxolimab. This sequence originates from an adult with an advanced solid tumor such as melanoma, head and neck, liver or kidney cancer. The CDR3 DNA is TGTGCCAGCAGTTTCGACAGCGGGAAAGATACGCAGTATTTT. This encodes CASSFDSGKDTQYF.